Shown below are 15 T cell receptor beta chains from a single sample sequenced in a study of T cell clonotyping in hematopoietic cell transplantation. The time point was: recipient sample about 28 days before transplant, after cytoreduction. The repertoire was sequenced with immunoSEQ multiplex PCR; TCRdb's copy has only in-frame clones and lacks some. The sample has fewer than 25,000 clones, about 90% seen once; the top ten hold around 3.4%. The sequencing here drew on peripheral blood mononuclear cells, taken before stem cell transplant. The receptors shown here come from a man aged 18 to 30 with biphenotypic leukemia. Some clones in this sample may be carry-over from other donors' samples.

The chain links TRBV19 to TRBJ1-2; D remains unclear. Trimming shortened V by 0 bases and J by 7 bases, and 18 bases separated the two germline ends. The CDR3 has 16 residues. CDR1 is LNHDA, CDR2 SQIVND, per germline (reference sequence). Written as DNA, the CDR3 is TGTGCCAGTAGTATAGAAGGTGCGGCGCCGCAGGTTGGCTACACCTTC. It is translated as CASSIEGAAPQVGYTF.

The chain couples TRBV29-1 to TRBJ2-7; D could derive from TRBD1 or TRBD2 (6 bases each). Trimming stripped 4 bases from V and 2 bases from J, with 15 bases between. CDR1 and CDR2 (germline): SQVTM, ANQGSEA. The length of the CDR3 is 14 residues. The CDR3 region is CSVGGLGGTYEQYF. The CDR3 region has the DNA TGCAGCGTTGGGGGGCTTGGGGGGACCTACGAGCAGTACTTC.

V and J are TRBV5-1 and TRBJ1-5; 9 bases map to TRBD1. CDR3 length equals 15 residues. The V gene end was trimmed by 1 base and the J gene end by 1 base; junction bases not matched to a gene: 0. Germline CDR1 is SGHRS and CDR2 is YFSETQ. As DNA, the CDR3 is TGCGCCAGCAGCTTGACAGGGGGCAGCAATCAGCCCCAGCATTTT. This codes for CASSLTGGSNQPQHF.

The chain couples TRBV19 to TRBJ2-6, with D maybe TRBD2 (5 bases). Trimming removed 5 bases from V and 0 bases from J, with 5 bases in between. The CDR3 is 14 residues long. From germline, CDR1 is LNHDA and CDR2 SQIVND (reference sequence). As DNA, the CDR3 is TGTGCCAGTAGTGGACTCTCTGGGGCCAACGTCCTGACTTTC. Encoded protein: CASSGLSGANVLTF.

The gene calls are TRBV7-8 and TRBJ1-5; no clear D. From germline, CDR1 is SGHVS and CDR2 FQNEAQ. Deletions cut 2 bases from V and 1 base from J, with 21 bases between. The CDR3 runs 19 residues. DNA of the CDR3: TGTGCCAGCAGCTTATTTTGGGCTCTTCAAGATCGGAGCAATCAGCCCCAGCATTTT. This encodes CASSLFWALQDRSNQPQHF.

The chain uses TRBV5-3 and TRBJ2-1, with 8 bases identical to TRBD1. TRBV5-3 is annotated as an ORF whose role is uncertain. V lost 8 bases to trimming and J lost 5 bases; unmatched junction nucleotides: 6. CDR3 length: 13 amino acids. This CDR3 reads CASPGQGDNEQFF. In DNA form, the CDR3 reads TGTGCCAGCCCAGGACAGGGCGACAATGAGCAGTTCTTC.

This chain uses TRBV2 with TRBJ1-3; no clear D. CDR3 length: 15 amino acids. CDR1 and CDR2 from the germline V gene are SNHLY and FYNNEI. V lost 1 base, J lost 0 bases, and 7 bases lay in between. For the CDR3, the DNA is TGTGCCAGCAGTGAAGACAGAAGCTCTGGAAACACCATATATTTT. Encoded protein: CASSEDRSSGNTIYF. Based on the CDR3 plus reference TRBV2 and TRBJ1-3, the full variable domain is EPEVTQTPSHQVTQMGQEVILRCVPISNHLYFYWYRQILGQKVEFLVSFYNNEISEKSEIFDDQFSVERPDGSNFTLKIRSTKLEDSAMYFCASSEDRSSGNTIYFGEGSWLTVV.

The chain employs TRBV4-1 and TRBJ1-1; no firm D call. The V end lost 1 base, the J end lost 0 bases, and 6 bases lay between the germline ends. The CDR3 is 14 residues long. Germline V gene lookup returns CDR1 MGHRA and CDR2 YSYEKL. The CDR3: CASSQVSMNTEAFF. CDR3 coding DNA: TGCGCCAGCAGCCAAGTCAGCATGAACACTGAAGCTTTCTTT.

The chain combines TRBV25-1 with TRBJ1-1, with 9 bases identical to TRBD1. Trimming removed 6 bases from V and 4 bases from J; junction bases left unmatched: 12. Germline CDR1 and CDR2: MGHDK and SYGVNS. The CDR3 loop spans 16 amino acids. This CDR3 reads CASRRDGTGLSTEAFF. Written as DNA, the CDR3 is TGTGCCAGCAGGAGGGATGGGACAGGGTTAAGCACTGAAGCTTTCTTT.

The CDR3 reads CATGSQTGYEQYF. The CDR3 region has the DNA TGTGCCACAGGCTCCCAAACCGGGTACGAGCAGTACTTC. The J gene is TRBJ2-7, the V gene TRBV10-3, with D uncertain. The CDR3 is 13 residues long. From germline, CDR1 is ENHRY and CDR2 SYGVKD. Trimming removed 10 bases from V and 4 bases from J, with 17 bases in between.

The CDR3 sequence: CASSQLRGAAYQETQYF. The CDR3, as DNA: TGCGCCAGCAGCCAATTAAGAGGGGCAGCGTACCAAGAGACCCAGTACTTC. This chain uses TRBV4-3 with TRBJ2-5, with D possibly called TRBD1 or TRBD2 (5 bases each). The ends were cut back, 2 bases at V and 0 bases at J, with 16 bases in the middle. Per the germline V gene, CDR1 is LGHNA and CDR2 is YSLEER. This CDR3 has 17 amino acids.

This chain uses TRBV29-1 with TRBJ1-1; D unresolved. This CDR3 contains 13 residues. Germline V gene sequence: CDR1 SQVTM, CDR2 ANQGSEA. V dropped 7 bases and J dropped 0 bases, with 12 bases sitting between them. DNA for the CDR3: TGCAGCGGGAGCGGACCGCTGAACACTGAAGCTTTCTTT. Translated: CSGSGPLNTEAFF.

V gene TRBV6-1 combines with J gene TRBJ1-2; no clear D. The CDR3 contains 13 residues. V lost 4 bases to trimming and J lost 7 bases, with 13 bases between them. The germline CDR1 and CDR2 sequences are MNHNS and SASEGT. CDR3 loop: CASSVEIESGYTF. As DNA, the CDR3 is TGTGCCAGCAGTGTAGAAATAGAGAGTGGCTACACCTTC.

V usage is TRBV10-3 and J usage is TRBJ2-7; D ambiguous. The germline V and J ends were trimmed by 8 bases and 4 bases, with 9 bases remaining between them. This CDR3 region has 11 residues. The germline V gene encodes CDR1 ENHRY and CDR2 SYGVKD. As DNA, the CDR3 is TGTGCCATCCGGAACGAATACGAGCAGTACTTC. This sequence encodes CAIRNEYEQYF.

The chain has TRBV27 and TRBJ1-4; 9 bases line up with TRBD1. Trimming took 3 bases from V and 14 from J; bases not matched to a gene: 13. Germline CDR1 MNHEY, CDR2 SMNVEV (reference sequence). This CDR3 region has 15 residues. CDR3 in amino acids: CASSFPPGTGYLLFF. In DNA, the CDR3 is TGTGCCAGCAGTTTCCCTCCCGGGACAGGGTATTTGCTGTTTTTT.